The clone carrying this TCR beta chain came up many times. Its target is unknown. Every individual TCR cDNA molecule carried its own unique molecular identifier, which allowed correction of PCR and sequencing errors. TCRdb processed the 5' RACE reads anew with MiXCR; each CDR3 protein has one entry. The sample lists tens of thousands of distinct CDR3 sequences; about 4.5% were seen once. Trimming shortened V by 6 bases and J by 5 bases, and 8 bases separated the two germline ends. This CDR3 region has 12 residues. This sample is drawn from a study of spatial heterogeneity in lung cancer. Stated time point: sample taken at primary tumor resection. The donor group consisted of under 95 patients who had untreated, early-stage non-small cell lung cancer. Sequencing was performed on whole RNA extracted from tumor and nontumor lung tissue, or from frozen PBMC, and the material was left unsorted. General study results and limits: Tumor mutation counts were tracked by expanded intratumoral alpha and beta TCR counts. Expanded TCRs that were ubiquitous or regional had counts tracking ubiquitous and regional nonsynonymous mutations, respectively.

The specimen comprised lung tumor tissue, sampled at surgery. V usage is TRBV12-3 or TRBV12-4 and J usage is TRBJ1-5, with D unclear. This receptor was taken from a male donor with early-stage non-small cell lung cancer. The CDR3 nucleotides read TGTGCCAGCAGCATCCCTTATCAGCCCCAGCATTTT. It specifies CASSIPYQPQHF.